This T cell receptor (beta chain) was captured by sequencing in a study of cytotoxic CD8 clonotypes in ibrutinib-treated CLL (dated by TCRdb to the early 2020s). Background on the whole study: The cohort had 11 relapsed/refractory and approximately 15 treatment-naive patients; about 17 were IGHV unmutated. Cryopreserved peripheral blood mononuclear cells were collected before treatment, at response, and at either disease progression or sustained remission. Every sample from remission and from progressive disease was obtained while the patients were still on ibrutinib. Longitudinal samples were obtainable from about 30% of the 86 participants in the trial. Samples averaged roughly 280,000 productive templates and around 91,000 productive rearrangements. Responses were partial in approximately 24 patients and complete in 2; after median around 72 months follow-up, roughly 14 stayed in remission and about twelve progressed. Response samples were taken after a median of approximately 12 months on treatment, ranging from about 6 to 40 months. General findings and caveats noted by the study authors: Baseline clonality exceeded that of age-matched healthy donors and correlated strongly with circulating CD8+ T-cell counts. Sampling times were not matched between patients in sustained remission and patients whose disease was progressing, and lymph node repertoires were not examined. An increase in clonality was observed at ibrutinib response, with clonality remaining stable during sustained remission and falling back toward baseline at progression. Public clonotypes were rare and either contracted or stayed stable during treatment, and the rise in clonality at ibrutinib response reflected the expansion of private clonotypes.

Each clonotype received, on average, around 10x coverage in deep resolution sequencing performed on a MiSeq, where the target depth lay between 1 in 1 million and 1 in 200,000 T cells. TCR beta libraries were generated with the immunoSEQ hsTCRB Kit. The authors' analysis ran thus. The data were analyzed with ImmunoSEQ Analyzer and ImmunoSEQ Data Assistant, and V, D and J gene assignments followed IMGT definitions. Clonality, which ranges from 0 to 1, was calculated as one minus the normalized Shannon entropy of productive rearrangement frequencies. Only overrepresented clonotypes making up at least 0.05% of the repertoire of each patient were included in the public clonotype analysis. About a dozen age-matched healthy donor repertoires from immuneACCESS served as clonality controls. Not all clones reach the TCRdb copy of this immuneACCESS table, which keeps in-frame sequences only. Checked studies attribute under half of the gap to unresolved V genes and leave the rest unexplained. V, J and clone size are those of that table, while D and trimming were read from the DNA. Across this sample there are over 150,000 clones, with over 60% seen only once. Clones ranked in the top ten supply about an eighth of the sample.

Note on this clone: The clone's antigen remains unknown. No qualities accompany the bases; no much larger clone lies one base away.

This specimen's time point label, interpreted: roughly 23 months on ibrutinib. Approximately 2 micrograms of genomic DNA were extracted from cryopreserved PBMCs for TCR beta library preparation. Longitudinal blood samples from CLL patients on ibrutinib monotherapy were analyzed using high-throughput TCR beta sequencing. The patients took part in an open-label, single-center phase 2 trial of ibrutinib monotherapy. V is reduced by 5 bases and J by 7 bases, leaving a spacing of 17 bases between them. In the germline V gene (reference sequence), CDR1 corresponds to SEHNR and CDR2 to FQNEAQ. The CDR3, cysteine through phenylalanine, is 14 amino acids long. Of all the DNA, just the CDR3 is kept, 42 bases in frame from base 1.

The V and J segments used are TRBV7-9 and TRBJ1-2; the D gene cannot be named for sure. The clonotype was recovered from a human donor with chronic lymphocytic leukemia. Sequencing was performed on PBMCs, taken after 24 months of ibrutinib treatment. The DNA sequence is as follows: TGTGCCAGCAGCCCCTACGGAAGGGAAAGTGGCTACACCTTC. The translation is CASSPYGRESGYTF.